Included here is one T cell receptor (beta chain) sequence, with context. The antigen remains undetermined. Sequencing used immunoSEQ multiplex PCR; TCRdb keeps in-frame clones, though not all of them. The sample contains 90,000 to 120,000 clones, approximately 90% of which appear only once. This sample is part of a study of OX40 agonist ivuxolimab in advanced cancers. General study findings and limits: Antigen targets of the expanded peripheral T cells went undetermined.

In germline, CDR1 is LGHNA, CDR2 YNFKEQ. The V and J ends lost 1 base and 3 bases respectively, with 15 bases between them. This CDR3 is built from 16 residues. The sample was CD4+ or CD8+ T cells sorted from blood, taken in a trial of the OX40 agonist ivuxolimab. This receptor was taken from an adult with an advanced solid tumor such as melanoma, head and neck, liver or kidney cancer. The chain joins TRBV4-2 to TRBJ2-5, with unresolved D. CDR3 in amino acids: CASSQVLSVVEETQYF. In DNA, the CDR3 is TGTGCCAGCAGCCAAGTGCTGAGCGTAGTCGAAGAGACCCAGTACTTC.